The 25 T cell receptor beta chains listed next were all sequenced from one sample in a study of OX40 agonist ivuxolimab in advanced cancers. Using immunoSEQ multiplex PCR, the repertoire was profiled, and TCRdb retains in-frame clones only, with some absent. Here the sample spans 28,000 or so clones, 88% being singletons. The sequenced sample was CD4+ or CD8+ T cells sorted from blood, obtained in a trial of the OX40 agonist ivuxolimab. The receptors originated from an adult with an advanced solid tumor such as melanoma, head and neck, liver or kidney cancer.

V is TRBV18 and J is TRBJ2-3; TRBD2 matches at 8 bases. This CDR3 contains 19 residues. Losses at the gene ends were 0 bases for V and 3 bases for J; bases not matched to a gene: 14. Per the germline V gene, CDR1 is KGHSH and CDR2 is LQKENI. The chain's CDR3 is CASSPPLREGPLLTDTQYF. DNA of the CDR3: TGTGCCAGCTCACCACCCCTCCGGGAGGGCCCCTTATTGACAGATACGCAGTATTTT.

The J gene is TRBJ2-7, the V gene TRBV2, with D maybe TRBD1 (5 bases). V dropped 6 bases and J dropped 0 bases, with 12 bases sitting between them. This CDR3 has 14 residues. CDR1 and CDR2 (germline): SNHLY, FYNNEI. CDR3 DNA sequence: TGTGCCAGCAGACAGGACGGATTCTCCTACGAGCAGTACTTC. It encodes CASRQDGFSYEQYF. Looking up the rest from reference TRBV2 and TRBJ2-7 gives the full variable domain: EPEVTQTPSHQVTQMGQEVILRCVPISNHLYFYWYRQILGQKVEFLVSFYNNEISEKSEIFDDQFSVERPDGSNFTLKIRSTKLEDSAMYFCASRQDGFSYEQYFGPGTRLTVT.

The chain has TRBV13 and TRBJ2-7; 8 positions agree with TRBD1. The CDR3 has 14 residues. Germline trimming cut 5 bases from V and 3 bases from J; bases unmatched to any gene: 6. The germline gives CDR1 PRHDT, CDR2 FYEKMQ (reference sequence). The CDR3 spells CASSTRQGLYEQYF. The CDR3 coding sequence is TGTGCCAGCAGCACCCGACAGGGGCTCTACGAGCAGTACTTC.

This clone showed up just a few times. The CDR3 sequence: CASSQTGLAGGTQYF. The CDR3 bases are TGCGCCAGCAGCCAAACGGGACTAGCGGGAGGTACGCAGTATTTT. The chain uses TRBV4-1 and TRBJ2-3, with 15 bases that match TRBD2. Germline V gene lookup returns CDR1 MGHRA and CDR2 YSYEKL. This CDR3 has 15 residues. The V segment lost 2 bases and the J segment 8 bases; nucleotides outside the gene matches: 2.

A single count supports this clone. This rearrangement joins TRBV19 to TRBJ2-5; TRBD2 matches at 7 bases. Near its end, the DNA agrees better with TRBJ2-7, so the J call may be wrong. In germline, CDR1 is LNHDA, CDR2 SQIVND (reference sequence). The CDR3 covers 14 residues. The CDR3 DNA reads TGTGCCAGTAGTAAATCTAGCGGCGGCTCCGAGCAGTACTTC. Its protein is CASSKSSGGSEQYF.

The chain employs TRBV5-6 and TRBJ2-1; 7 bases fit TRBD1. From germline, CDR1 is SGHDT and CDR2 YYEEEE. V lost 3 bases to trimming and J lost 8 bases; unmatched junction nucleotides: 2. The CDR3 runs 12 residues. The CDR3 loop reads CASSSQGDEQFF. CDR3 DNA: TGTGCCAGCAGCTCGCAGGGGGATGAGCAGTTCTTC. Using reference TRBV5-6 and TRBJ2-1 for the parts outside the CDR3, the full variable domain is DAGVTQSPTHLIKTRGQQVTLRCSPKSGHDTVSWYQQALGQGPQFIFQYYEEEERQRGNFPDRFSGHQFPNYSSELNVNALLLGDSALYLCASSSQGDEQFFGPGTRLTVL.

The chain couples TRBV5-1 to TRBJ2-1, with D hard to call. The ends were cut back, 1 base at V and 6 bases at J, with 14 bases in the middle. The CDR3 contains 15 residues. Germline V gene lookup returns CDR1 SGHRS and CDR2 YFSETQ. Here the CDR3 reads CASSLPPVDTNEQFF. CDR3 nucleotides: TGCGCCAGCAGCTTGCCACCTGTAGATACCAATGAGCAGTTCTTC.

The V and J genes are TRBV20-1 and TRBJ2-7; a possible D gene is TRBD1 (5 bases). Trimming stripped 1 base from V and 4 bases from J, with 5 bases between. The length of the CDR3 is 11 residues. Germline CDR1 and CDR2: DFQATT and SNEGSKA (reference sequence). In DNA form, the CDR3 reads TGCAGTGCTAGAGCAGGGTACGAGCAGTACTTC. Its translation is CSARAGYEQYF.

The V call is TRBV7-6, the J call TRBJ2-5; 9 bases agree with TRBD1. With the DNA end fitting TRBJ2-7 better, the J assignment may be wrong. From germline, CDR1 is SGHVS and CDR2 FNYEAQ. This CDR3 is 14 amino acids long. CDR3 sequence reads: CASSSQGAVYEQYF. CDR3 bases: TGTGCCAGCAGCTCACAGGGGGCTGTATACGAGCAGTACTTC.

The CDR3 sequence: CSVHSTGTGSYNEQFF. CDR3 DNA: TGCAGCGTGCATTCCACCGGGACAGGGTCTTACAATGAGCAGTTCTTC. The chain employs TRBV29-1 and TRBJ2-1, with 9 nucleotides matching TRBD1. The trim removed 6 bases at V and 4 bases at J, leaving 13 bases unmatched. Germline V gene data show CDR1 as SQVTM and CDR2 as ANQGSEA. The CDR3 is 16 residues long.

The J gene is TRBJ2-1, the V gene TRBV29-1; D not resolved. Trimming pared 3 bases from V and 6 bases from J, leaving 9 bases between. Germline CDR1 SQVTM, CDR2 ANQGSEA. CDR3 length: 12 amino acids. CDR3 sequence: CSVDFTPNEQFF. In DNA form, the CDR3 reads TGCAGCGTTGACTTCACCCCCAATGAGCAGTTCTTC.

The rearrangement links TRBV9 to TRBJ2-2; D is unresolved. CDR1 is SGDLS, CDR2 YYNGEE, per germline. This CDR3 is built from 16 residues. The germline V and J ends were trimmed by 0 bases and 0 bases, with 9 bases remaining between them. The CDR3 DNA follows: TGTGCCAGCAGCGTAGATGTTGGCGCGAACACCGGGGAGCTGTTTTTT. Its protein is CASSVDVGANTGELFF.

The chain couples TRBV7-3 to TRBJ2-7; unclear D gene. Trimming took off 2 bases at V and 3 bases at J, with 11 bases between the two ends. Looked up from germline, CDR1 is SGHTA and CDR2 is FQGTGA. This CDR3 has 14 amino acids. CDR3 in DNA: TGTGCCAGCAGCTTAGCGGTGATGAACTACGAGCAGTACTTC. Its translation: CASSLAVMNYEQYF.

The V gene is TRBV9, the J gene TRBJ1-2; weak D call: TRBD1 (6 bases). The V gene's germline CDR1 is SGDLS and CDR2 YYNGEE. CDR3 length: 16 amino acids. The V end lost 0 bases, the J end lost 0 bases, and 12 bases lay between the germline ends. CDR3 protein: CASSVGWAGANYGYTF. Written as DNA, the CDR3 is TGTGCCAGCAGCGTAGGCTGGGCAGGGGCTAACTATGGCTACACCTTC.

The rearrangement joins TRBV7-3 to TRBJ2-2, with 8 bases that match TRBD2. V shed 2 bases and J 6 bases; nucleotides not matched to a gene: 2. Germline V gene lookup returns CDR1 SGHTA and CDR2 FQGTGA. The CDR3 runs to 14 residues. The CDR3 region is CASSLAGGAGELFF. The CDR3 nucleotides read TGTGCCAGCAGCTTAGCGGGAGGAGCCGGGGAGCTGTTTTTT.

The gene calls are TRBV12-5 and TRBJ2-3, with TRBD2 as a possible D gene (5 bases). The CDR3 loop spans 16 amino acids. V was clipped by 4 bases and J by 0 bases, with 14 bases between them. Germline assignment: CDR1 LGHNT and CDR2 FRNRAP. CDR3 sequence (DNA): TGTGCTAGTGGTTCGGGATGGGCCTCTAGCACAGATACGCAGTATTTT. This translates into CASGSGWASSTDTQYF.

The chain is built from TRBV27 and TRBJ1-5; no firm D call. This CDR3 is built from 13 residues. Trimming left V 4 bases short and J 4 bases short, with 8 bases between. Looked up from germline, CDR1 is MNHEY and CDR2 is SMNVEV (reference sequence). The CDR3 bases are TGTGCCAGCAGTTCCAAGTCGAATCAGCCCCAGCATTTT. Translating gives CASSSKSNQPQHF.

The V gene is TRBV11-2, the J gene TRBJ1-3; D may be TRBD1 (5 bases). Deletions cut 6 bases from V and 3 bases from J, with 15 bases between. The CDR3 is 15 residues long. Germline V CDR1 and CDR2: SGHAT, FQNNGV. This chain's CDR3 is CASRPGWESGNTIYF. DNA for the CDR3: TGTGCCAGCAGGCCAGGGTGGGAAAGTGGAAACACCATATATTTT. Supplemented by reference TRBV11-2 and TRBJ1-3, the full variable domain reads EAGVAQSPRYKIIEKRQSVAFWCNPISGHATLYWYQQILGQGPKLLIQFQNNGVVDDSQLPKDRFSAERLKGVDSTLKIQPAKLEDSAVYLCASRPGWESGNTIYFGEGSWLTVV.

This clone was picked up a small number of times. The chain carries TRBV19 and TRBJ2-7; perhaps TRBD1 as D (6 bases). V was clipped by 3 bases and J by 1 base, with 7 bases between them. Per the germline V gene, CDR1 is LNHDA and CDR2 is SQIVND (reference sequence). This CDR3 is built from 13 residues. CDR3 amino acids: CASSMGHSYEQYF. In nucleotides, the CDR3 is TGTGCCAGTAGTATGGGACATTCCTACGAGCAGTACTTC.

The rearrangement links TRBV27 to TRBJ2-2; 10 positions match TRBD1. CDR3 length: 16 amino acids. V shed 5 bases, J shed 3 bases, and the junction held 6 bases outside the gene matches. The V gene's germline CDR1 is MNHEY and CDR2 SMNVEV (reference sequence). The CDR3: CASSPPGQGYTGELFF. The DNA for the CDR3 is TGTGCCAGCAGTCCACCGGGACAGGGGTACACCGGGGAGCTGTTTTTT.

The rearrangement links TRBV5-6 to TRBJ1-1; D ambiguous. The CDR3 has 13 amino acids. Germline CDR1 and CDR2: SGHDT and YYEEEE. V gave up 3 bases and J gave up 10 bases, with 16 bases separating them. The CDR3 here is CASSSGVGRRAFF. The CDR3 region has the DNA TGTGCCAGCAGCTCTGGGGTGGGCAGAAGAGCTTTCTTT.

This chain uses TRBV11-2 with TRBJ2-7; 13 bases agree with TRBD2. CDR1 is SGHAT and CDR2 is FQNNGV in the germline V gene. Trimming took 5 bases from V and 4 from J; bases not matched to a gene: 2. The CDR3 runs 14 residues. The CDR3 coding sequence is TGTGCCAGCAGCGCACTAGCGGGAGGGTACGAGCAGTACTTC. Its protein product is CASSALAGGYEQYF.

The chain links TRBV7-8 to TRBJ2-7; 9 bases match TRBD1. Trimming took 0 bases from V and 3 from J; bases not matched to a gene: 6. Germline values: CDR1 SGHVS, CDR2 FQNEAQ. The CDR3 contains 16 residues. CDR3 nucleotides: TGTGCCAGCAGCTTAGCGGACGGACAGGGGATCTACGAGCAGTACTTC. Translating gives CASSLADGQGIYEQYF.

This rearrangement joins TRBV4-1 to TRBJ2-1; tentative D call: TRBD2 (6 bases). V lost 4 bases and J 6 bases, leaving 13 bases between the germline ends. The CDR3 runs 14 residues. Germline loops: CDR1 MGHRA, CDR2 YSYEKL. The CDR3 here is CASSLLGTRNEQFF. CDR3 in DNA: TGCGCCAGCAGCCTTCTCGGGACTCGCAATGAGCAGTTCTTC.

This clone was counted a few times. The chain employs TRBV6-5 and TRBJ2-1; D gene unclear. Germline CDR1 reads MNHEY; CDR2 reads SVGAGI. The ends were cut back, 6 bases at V and 0 bases at J, with 6 bases in the middle. CDR3 size: 13 residues. This chain's CDR3 is CASRQNSYNEQFF. The CDR3 bases are TGTGCCAGCAGACAGAACTCCTACAATGAGCAGTTCTTC.